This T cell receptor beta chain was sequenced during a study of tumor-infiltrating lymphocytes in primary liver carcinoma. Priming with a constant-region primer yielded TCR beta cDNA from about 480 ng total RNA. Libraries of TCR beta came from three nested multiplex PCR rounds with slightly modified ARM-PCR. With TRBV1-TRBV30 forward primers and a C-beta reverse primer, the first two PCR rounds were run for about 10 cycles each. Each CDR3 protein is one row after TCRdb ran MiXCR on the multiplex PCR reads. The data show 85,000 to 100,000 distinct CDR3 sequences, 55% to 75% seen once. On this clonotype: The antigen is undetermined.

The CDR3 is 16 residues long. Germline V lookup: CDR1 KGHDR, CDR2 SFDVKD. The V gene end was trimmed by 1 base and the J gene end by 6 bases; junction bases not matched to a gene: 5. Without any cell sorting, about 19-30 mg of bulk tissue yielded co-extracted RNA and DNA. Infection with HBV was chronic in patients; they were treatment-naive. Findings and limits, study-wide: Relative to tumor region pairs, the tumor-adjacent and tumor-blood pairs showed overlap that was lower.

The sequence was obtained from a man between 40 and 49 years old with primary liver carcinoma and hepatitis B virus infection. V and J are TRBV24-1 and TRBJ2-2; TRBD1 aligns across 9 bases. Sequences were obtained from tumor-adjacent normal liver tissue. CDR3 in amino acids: CATSDLGQGSAGELFF. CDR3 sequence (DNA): TGTGCCACCAGTGATTTAGGACAGGGGTCCGCCGGGGAGCTGTTTTTT.